This T cell receptor beta chain was identified during a study of Ad26.COV2.S vaccination and SARS-CoV-2 variants. As for the study in general: Enrollment placed the donor in the COV1001 Ad26.COV2.S trial arm. The study's findings and limits: Among vaccine recipients, spike-specific TCR breadth exceeded that of placebo recipients.

This clone was picked up one time. No antigen is known for it. Here immunoSEQ multiplex PCR was the method, and the copy in TCRdb shows in-frame clones only, minus some. The sample lists 350,000 to 400,000 clones, around nine tenths occurring once. The sample's treatment: about 20 received Ad26.COV2.S at low or high dose, single or two shots; about 5 received placebo; per-sample allocation not given. On day 63 after the first injection, vaccine and placebo recipients gave samples. Donor was an adult aged 18-55 years in Boston. Sequences were derived from peripheral blood, sampled in a trial of Ad26.COV2.S vaccine versus placebo. This sequence was found in a person aged 18-65 years who received the Ad26.COV2.S COVID-19 vaccine or a placebo.

Here the CDR3 reads CAWSVHRTGTYGYTF. The CDR3 nucleotides are TGTGCCTGGAGTGTACATAGGACAGGGACCTATGGCTACACCTTC. The V gene is TRBV30, the J gene TRBJ1-2, with TRBD1 identical over 8 bases. CDR3 length: 15 amino acids. Germline assignment: CDR1 GTSNPN and CDR2 SVGIG (reference sequence). V lost 0 bases to trimming and J lost 4 bases; unmatched junction nucleotides: 7.